Listed below are T cell receptor beta chains from one sample, sequenced in a study of T cell responses to AZD1222 COVID-19 vaccine. This table comes from immunoSEQ multiplex PCR, and its TCRdb copy is limited to in-frame clones, with some not included. The data show 75,000 or so clones, with 75% to 95% seen just once and around 28% held by the top ten. The sequences come from peripheral blood, collected 28 days after the second AZD1222 dose. These receptor sequences come from an adult who received the AZD1222 COVID-19 vaccine. Each CDR3 is given with its conserved first and last residue. The D gene is left open where the match is weak. Only some rows state a clone size, as once, few, many or a class for expanded clones.

j_call | v_call | d_call | clone_size | cdr3_aa | cdr3_nt
TRBJ1-5 | TRBV6-5 | NA | NA | CASNRGGLGNQPQHF | TGTGCCAGCAACCGTGGGGGGCTCGGGAATCAGCCCCAGCATTTT
TRBJ1-3 | TRBV10-3 | NA | NA | CAISGGATYSGNTIYF | TGTGCCATCAGTGGAGGGGCTACCTACTCTGGAAACACCATATATTTT
TRBJ2-3 | TRBV2 | TRBD1 | NA | CASKFGQGATDTQYF | TGTGCCAGCAAATTCGGACAGGGGGCCACAGATACGCAGTATTTT
TRBJ2-1 | TRBV28 | NA | NA | CASSQTDEQFF | TGTGCCAGCAGTCAGACAGATGAGCAGTTCTTC
TRBJ1-6 | TRBV30 | NA | NA | CAWANRGYNSPLHF | TGTGCCTGGGCGAATAGAGGGTATAATTCACCCCTCCACTTT
TRBJ1-2 | TRBV4-1 | TRBD1 | NA | CASSQENAGTGNYGYTF | TGCGCCAGCAGCCAGGAAAACGCCGGGACAGGGAACTATGGCTACACCTTC
TRBJ2-1 | TRBV9 | NA | NA | CASSQVATGPYNEQFF | TGTGCCAGCAGCCAAGTGGCGACAGGTCCCTACAATGAGCAGTTCTTC
TRBJ2-3 | TRBV3-1/TRBV3-2 | NA | NA | CASSQAASTDTQYF | TGTGCCAGCAGCCAAGCAGCATCCACAGATACGCAGTATTTT
TRBJ2-1 | TRBV6-5 | TRBD1 | NA | CASTKGGRGNEQFF | TGTGCCAGCACCAAAGGGGGCAGGGGAAATGAGCAGTTCTTC
TRBJ1-4 | TRBV9 | NA | once | CASSGGGTNEKLFF | TGTGCCAGCAGCGGAGGGGGAACTAATGAAAAACTGTTTTTT
TRBJ2-7 | TRBV4-3 | TRBD2 | NA | CASSQVLADPYEQYF | TGCGCCAGCAGCCAAGTTCTAGCGGACCCTTACGAGCAGTACTTC
TRBJ2-7 | TRBV7-2 | NA | few | CASSLGGHSYEQYF | TGTGCCAGCAGCTTAGGGGGACACTCCTACGAGCAGTACTTC
TRBJ1-5 | TRBV28 | NA | few | CASIPRGGGGNQPQHF | TGTGCCAGCATCCCTCGAGGGGGTGGAGGCAATCAGCCCCAGCATTTT
TRBJ2-7 | TRBV5-1 | TRBD1 | NA | CASSLLGQVDEQYF | TGCGCCAGCAGCTTGTTGGGACAGGTCGACGAGCAGTACTTC
TRBJ1-1 | TRBV5-1 | NA | once | CASSYEQAMNTEAFF | TGCGCCAGCAGCTATGAACAGGCGATGAACACTGAAGCTTTCTTT
TRBJ2-7 | TRBV5-1 | NA | NA | CASSLDMWGRPSYEQYF | TGCGCCAGCAGCTTGGATATGTGGGGGAGGCCCTCCTACGAGCAGTACTTC
TRBJ1-1 | TRBV7-2 | NA | NA | CASSFVRTEAFF | TGTGCCAGCAGCTTCGTTCGCACTGAAGCTTTCTTT
TRBJ1-2 | TRBV7-2 | NA | NA | CASSLGFYGYTF | TGTGCCAGCAGCTTAGGGTTCTATGGCTACACCTTC
TRBJ2-7 | TRBV7-9 | NA | NA | CASTSVSRSYEQYF | TGTGCCAGCACTAGCGTCAGTAGGTCCTACGAGCAGTACTTC
TRBJ2-7 | TRBV5-1 | NA | once | CASSLGTYEQYF | TGCGCCAGCAGCTTGGGAACCTACGAGCAGTACTTC
TRBJ1-5 | TRBV11-2 | TRBD1 | NA | CASSLSDRGRPQHF | TGTGCCAGCAGCTTAAGCGACAGGGGAAGGCCCCAGCATTTT
TRBJ2-1 | TRBV2 | TRBD2 | NA | CASSSGRIGDEQFF | TGTGCCAGCAGTAGCGGGAGGATCGGGGATGAGCAGTTCTTC
TRBJ1-2 | TRBV7-9 | NA | NA | CASSNTINYGYTF | TGTGCCAGCAGCAATACCATTAACTATGGCTACACCTTC
TRBJ1-2 | TRBV7-9 | NA | NA | CASRSSQSVEYGYTF | TGTGCCAGCAGGAGTAGTCAATCGGTAGAATATGGCTACACCTTC
TRBJ1-2 | TRBV11-2 | TRBD1 | NA | CASSQGGPGGGYTF | TGTGCCAGCAGCCAAGGGGGGCCAGGGGGTGGCTACACCTTC
TRBJ2-7 | TRBV7-3 | NA | NA | CASSLSKGGEQYF | TGTGCCAGCAGCTTAAGTAAAGGGGGCGAGCAGTACTTC
TRBJ1-4 | TRBV7-9 | NA | NA | CASSEYHEKLFF | TGTGCCAGCAGCGAATATCATGAAAAACTGTTTTTT
TRBJ1-4 | TRBV10-3 | TRBD1 | NA | CAIRGTANNEKLFF | TGTGCCATCAGAGGGACAGCCAATAATGAAAAACTGTTTTTT
TRBJ1-3 | TRBV7-9 | NA | NA | CASSLVFGGGNTIYF | TGTGCCAGCAGCTTAGTCTTTGGGGGAGGAAACACCATATATTTT
TRBJ1-5 | TRBV10-3 | NA | once | CAISEGRRGSNQPQHF | TGTGCCATCAGTGAGGGTAGGAGGGGGAGCAATCAGCCCCAGCATTTT
TRBJ1-6 | TRBV25-1 | TRBD1 | NA | CASSVTGTDNSPLHF | TGTGCCAGCAGTGTGACCGGGACAGATAATTCACCCCTCCACTTT
TRBJ1-4 | TRBV7-9 | NA | NA | CASSLGDLKDEKLFF | TGTGCCAGCAGCTTGGGGGATCTTAAGGATGAAAAACTGTTTTTT
TRBJ1-4 | TRBV5-6 | NA | NA | CASSSRLAGNNEKLFF | TGTGCCAGCAGCTCCCGCTTAGCGGGGAATAATGAAAAACTGTTTTTT
TRBJ1-1 | TRBV5-4 | NA | NA | CASSLNPTEFYPEAFF | TGTGCCAGCAGCTTGAACCCGACAGAATTTTATCCTGAAGCTTTCTTT
TRBJ1-2 | TRBV4-1 | NA | NA | CASSQGRALPWGGYTF | TGCGCCAGCAGCCAAGGCAGGGCGCTCCCTTGGGGTGGCTACACCTTC
TRBJ1-2 | TRBV9 | TRBD1 | NA | CASSVGTGLANYGYTF | TGTGCCAGCAGCGTAGGGACAGGGCTAGCTAACTATGGCTACACCTTC
TRBJ2-7 | TRBV9 | TRBD2 | NA | CASSGLAGSYEQYF | TGTGCCAGCAGCGGCTTAGCGGGATCCTACGAGCAGTACTTC
TRBJ2-7 | TRBV7-2 | NA | NA | CASSFPPRTRVKDYEQYF | TGTGCCAGCAGCTTCCCCCCCCGAACCAGGGTAAAAGACTACGAGCAGTACTTC
TRBJ1-6 | TRBV7-9 | TRBD1 | NA | CASSQTGSNSPLHF | TGTGCCAGCAGTCAGACAGGGAGTAATTCACCCCTCCACTTT
TRBJ1-3 | TRBV7-9 | NA | once | CASSPSGVGGNTIYF | TGTGCCAGCAGCCCCAGTGGGGTTGGTGGAAACACCATATATTTT
TRBJ1-1 | TRBV7-9 | NA | NA | CASSLALGGVNTEAFF | TGTGCCAGCAGCTTAGCGCTGGGGGGAGTGAACACTGAAGCTTTCTTT
TRBJ2-4 | TRBV9 | TRBD2 | NA | CASSVGLSGTSGTLNIQYF | TGTGCCAGCAGCGTAGGGTTGAGTGGGACTAGCGGGACCCTTAACATTCAGTACTTC
TRBJ1-5 | TRBV2 | NA | NA | CASSVGLGRGSNQPQHF | TGTGCCAGCAGTGTAGGGCTGGGAAGGGGTAGCAATCAGCCCCAGCATTTT
TRBJ2-3 | TRBV19 | NA | NA | CASSALRGVPADTQYF | TGTGCCAGTAGCGCCCTGAGGGGGGTCCCCGCAGATACGCAGTATTTT
TRBJ2-3 | TRBV27 | NA | NA | CASRGPGRDTQYF | TGTGCCAGCAGAGGCCCGGGGAGAGATACGCAGTATTTT
TRBJ2-5 | TRBV5-1 | TRBD1 | NA | CASSRDRGETQYF | TGCGCCAGCAGCCGGGACAGGGGGGAGACCCAGTACTTC
TRBJ2-1 | TRBV5-1 | TRBD2 | once | CASSLGGRAGNEQFF | TGCGCCAGCAGCTTGGGCGGGAGGGCCGGAAATGAGCAGTTCTTC
TRBJ2-7 | TRBV6-2/TRBV6-3 | NA | once | CASSAATGNSYEQYF | TGTGCCAGCAGTGCCGCTACAGGGAACTCCTACGAGCAGTACTTC
TRBJ2-7 | TRBV29-1 | NA | once | CSVVIGTRESYEQYF | TGCAGCGTCGTAATCGGGACTCGCGAGTCCTACGAGCAGTACTTC
TRBJ1-5 | TRBV7-9 | NA | once | CASSLGMSAQHF | TGTGCCAGCAGCTTAGGAATGTCAGCCCAGCATTTT
TRBJ1-5 | TRBV18 | TRBD1 | NA | CASSPAGQGLDQPQHF | TGTGCCAGCTCACCCGCGGGACAGGGACTGGATCAGCCCCAGCATTTT
TRBJ2-1 | TRBV28 | TRBD2 | NA | CASSGVVSGTSSITYNEQFF | TGTGCCAGCAGTGGGGTTGTGAGCGGGACGAGCTCTATTACCTACAATGAGCAGTTCTTC
TRBJ1-6 | TRBV27 | TRBD1 | NA | CASSLLGTGNSPLHF | TGTGCCAGCAGTTTATTGGGGACAGGGAATTCACCCCTCCACTTT
TRBJ1-2 | TRBV6-5 | NA | NA | CASIEVGVGGYTF | TGTGCCAGCATCGAGGTGGGAGTGGGGGGCTACACCTTC
TRBJ1-3 | TRBV2 | TRBD1 | NA | CASRLGQGNTIYF | TGTGCCAGCAGGCTGGGACAGGGAAACACCATATATTTT